This T cell receptor beta chain was observed in a study of CD8 T cells in ankylosing spondylitis. Study outcomes and limitations: Those disease-linked clones were CD8+; they were also relatively rare in peripheral blood. What seemed typical of ankylosing spondylitis blood was a TCR beta motif built from several highly homologous variants.

Comments on this clonotype: Antigen unknown.

This CDR3 spans 12 amino acids. From germline, CDR1 is SGHRS and CDR2 YFSETQ. Trimming shortened V by 4 bases and J by 8 bases, and 9 bases separated the two germline ends. TCRdb re-derived calls from the 5' RACE reads in MiXCR, one entry per CDR3 protein. The repertoire consists of more than 250,000 distinct CDR3 sequences, with less than 10% occurring once and the leading ten covering roughly 14%. The clonotype originates from a male donor with ankylosing spondylitis. The sample taken for sequencing was blood, either unsorted or a sorted T cell fraction (not recorded which). This sequence joins TRBV5-1 and TRBJ2-2; no clear D gene. The CDR3 bases are TGCGCCAGCAGCGGAGATGCGGGGGAGCTGTTTTTT. Translation gives CASSGDAGELFF. The full variable domain, with the rest looked up from reference TRBV5-1 and TRBJ2-2, is KAGVTQTPRYLIKTRGQQVTLSCSPISGHRSVSWYQQTPGQGLQFLFEYFSETQRNKGNFPGRFSGRQFSNSRSEMNVSTLELGDSALYLCASSGDAGELFFGEGSRLTVL.